The table lists the clone carrying this TCR beta chain with a few counts. The sample comes from a study of beta chain features in type 1 diabetes. The CDR3 is 14 residues long. V dropped 1 base and J dropped 1 base, with 7 bases sitting between them. From germline, CDR1 is SGHTA and CDR2 FQGNSA. Every isolated RNA sample was fully reverse transcribed, so sequencing captured expressed TCRB transcripts. Some clones are missing from TCRdb's copy, which holds only in-frame ones; the method was immunoSEQ multiplex PCR. The sample contains more than 150,000 clones, 10% to 15% of which appear only once. This rearrangement joins TRBV7-2 to TRBJ1-1; D ambiguous. Material: central memory CD4+ T cells from blood. The sequence was collected from a woman younger than 35 in good health. The CDR3 reads CASSLVSRNTEAFF. In DNA, the CDR3 is TGTGCCAGCAGCTTAGTTAGCAGGAACACTGAAGCTTTCTTT. The full variable domain, in which reference TRBV7-2 and TRBJ1-1 provide the parts outside the CDR3, is GAGVSQSPSNKVTEKGKDVELRCDPISGHTALYWYRQSLGQGLEFLIYFQGNSAPDKSGLPSDRFSAERTGGSVSTLTIQRTQQEDSAVYLCASSLVSRNTEAFFGQGTRLTVV.